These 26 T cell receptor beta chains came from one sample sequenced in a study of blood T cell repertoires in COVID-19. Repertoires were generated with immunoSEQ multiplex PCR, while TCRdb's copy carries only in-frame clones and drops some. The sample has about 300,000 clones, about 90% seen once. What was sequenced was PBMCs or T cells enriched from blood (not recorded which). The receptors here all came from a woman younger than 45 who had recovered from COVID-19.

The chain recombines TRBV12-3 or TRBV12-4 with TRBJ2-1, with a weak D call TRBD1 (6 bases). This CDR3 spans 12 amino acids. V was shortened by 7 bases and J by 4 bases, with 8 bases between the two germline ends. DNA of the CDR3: TGTGCCAGCAAACAGGGTTACAATGAGCAGTTCTTC. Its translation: CASKQGYNEQFF.

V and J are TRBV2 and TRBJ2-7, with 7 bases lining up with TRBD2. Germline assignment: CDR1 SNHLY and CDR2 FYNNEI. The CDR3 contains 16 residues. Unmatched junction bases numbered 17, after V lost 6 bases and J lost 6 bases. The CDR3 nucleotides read TGTGCCAGCAGGAACACCGGGACTACCGCCCGGGGCGAGCAGTACTTC. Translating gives CASRNTGTTARGEQYF.

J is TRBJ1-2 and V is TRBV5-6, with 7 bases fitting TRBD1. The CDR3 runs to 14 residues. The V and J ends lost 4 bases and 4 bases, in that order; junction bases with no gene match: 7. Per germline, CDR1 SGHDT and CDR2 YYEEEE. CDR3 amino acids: CASSSTGVGYGYTF. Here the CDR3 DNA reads TGTGCCAGCAGCAGTACAGGGGTAGGCTATGGCTACACCTTC.

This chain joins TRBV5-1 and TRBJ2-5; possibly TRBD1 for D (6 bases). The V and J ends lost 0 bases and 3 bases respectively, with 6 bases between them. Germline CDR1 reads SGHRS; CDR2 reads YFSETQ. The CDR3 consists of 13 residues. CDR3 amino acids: CASSLEGEETQYF. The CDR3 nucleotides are TGCGCCAGCAGCTTGGAGGGGGAAGAGACCCAGTACTTC.

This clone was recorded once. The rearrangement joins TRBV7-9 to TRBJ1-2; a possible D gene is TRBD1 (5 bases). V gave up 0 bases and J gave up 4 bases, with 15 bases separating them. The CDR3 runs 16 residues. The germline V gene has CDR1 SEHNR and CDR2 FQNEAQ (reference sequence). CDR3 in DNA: TGTGCCAGCAGCTTAGCGGGGGGTACAGCCACCTATGGCTACACCTTC. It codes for CASSLAGGTATYGYTF.

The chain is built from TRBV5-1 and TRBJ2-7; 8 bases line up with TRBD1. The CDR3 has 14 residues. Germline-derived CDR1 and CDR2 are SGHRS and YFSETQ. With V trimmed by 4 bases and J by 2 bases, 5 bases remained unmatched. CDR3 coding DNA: TGCGCCAGCAGCCCGGACAGGGTAACCTACGAGCAGTACTTC. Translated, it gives CASSPDRVTYEQYF.

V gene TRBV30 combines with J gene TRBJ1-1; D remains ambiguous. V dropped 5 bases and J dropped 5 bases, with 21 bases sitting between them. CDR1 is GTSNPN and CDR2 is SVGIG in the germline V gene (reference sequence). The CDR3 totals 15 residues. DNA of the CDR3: TGTGCCTGGGTTCCAAGACTCGTCGAGACGACTGAAGCTTTCTTT. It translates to CAWVPRLVETTEAFF.

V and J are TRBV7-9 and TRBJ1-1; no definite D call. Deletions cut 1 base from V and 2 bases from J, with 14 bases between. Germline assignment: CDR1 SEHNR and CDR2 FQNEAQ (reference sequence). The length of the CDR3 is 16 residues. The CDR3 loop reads CASSLVHLIANTEAFF. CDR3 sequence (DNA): TGTGCCAGCAGCTTAGTTCATTTGATAGCAAACACTGAAGCTTTCTTT. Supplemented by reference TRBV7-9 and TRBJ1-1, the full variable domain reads DTGVSQNPRHKITKRGQNVTFRCDPISEHNRLYWYRQTLGQGPEFLTYFQNEAQLEKSRLLSDRFSAERPKGSFSTLEIQRTEQGDSAMYLCASSLVHLIANTEAFFGQGTRLTVV.

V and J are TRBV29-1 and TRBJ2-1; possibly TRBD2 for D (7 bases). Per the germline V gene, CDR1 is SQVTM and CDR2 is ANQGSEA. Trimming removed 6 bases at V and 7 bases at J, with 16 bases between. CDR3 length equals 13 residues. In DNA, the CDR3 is TGCAGCGTGGCCCGGGGGGCGTTTAATGAGCAGTTCTTC. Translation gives CSVARGAFNEQFF.

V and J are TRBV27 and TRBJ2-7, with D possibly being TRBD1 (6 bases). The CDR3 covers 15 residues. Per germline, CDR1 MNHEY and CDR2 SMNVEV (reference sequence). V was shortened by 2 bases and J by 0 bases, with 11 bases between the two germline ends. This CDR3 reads CASSLIKDSSYEQYF. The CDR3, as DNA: TGTGCCAGCAGTTTAATAAAGGACAGCTCCTACGAGCAGTACTTC.

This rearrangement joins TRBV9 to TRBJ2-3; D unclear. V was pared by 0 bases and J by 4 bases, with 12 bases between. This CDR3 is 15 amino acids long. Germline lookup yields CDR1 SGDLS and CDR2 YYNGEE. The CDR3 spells CASSVDFRVADTQYF. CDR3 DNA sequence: TGTGCCAGCAGCGTAGACTTTCGGGTGGCAGATACGCAGTATTTT.

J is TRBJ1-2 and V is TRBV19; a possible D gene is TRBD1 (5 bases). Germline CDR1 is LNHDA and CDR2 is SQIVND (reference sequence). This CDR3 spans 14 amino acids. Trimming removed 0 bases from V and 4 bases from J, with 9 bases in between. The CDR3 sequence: CASSIDRDSYGYTF. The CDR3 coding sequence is TGTGCCAGTAGTATAGACAGGGATAGCTATGGCTACACCTTC.

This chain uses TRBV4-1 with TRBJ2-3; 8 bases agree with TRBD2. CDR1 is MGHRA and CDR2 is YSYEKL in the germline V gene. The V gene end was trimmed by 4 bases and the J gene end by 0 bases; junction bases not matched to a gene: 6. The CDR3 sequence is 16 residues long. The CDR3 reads CASSPGGGPSTDTQYF. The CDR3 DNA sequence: TGCGCCAGCAGCCCCGGGGGGGGTCCTAGCACAGATACGCAGTATTTT.

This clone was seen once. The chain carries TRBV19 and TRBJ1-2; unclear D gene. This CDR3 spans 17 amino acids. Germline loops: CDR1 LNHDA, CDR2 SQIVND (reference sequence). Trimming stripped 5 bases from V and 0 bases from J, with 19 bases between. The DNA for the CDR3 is TGTGCCAGTAGTGCGTGGATCGCCGACTCAGCTAACTATGGCTACACCTTC. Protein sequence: CASSAWIADSANYGYTF.

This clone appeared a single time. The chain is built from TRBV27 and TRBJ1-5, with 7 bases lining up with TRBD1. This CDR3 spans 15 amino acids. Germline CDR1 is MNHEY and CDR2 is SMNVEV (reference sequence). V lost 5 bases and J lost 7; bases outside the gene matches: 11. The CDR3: CASSETTGSRQPQHF. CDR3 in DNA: TGTGCCAGCAGTGAAACGACAGGGTCCAGACAGCCCCAGCATTTT.

CDR3 sequence: CASSQSGQSNTGELFF. In DNA, the CDR3 is TGTGCCAGCAGCCAATCGGGTCAGTCGAACACCGGGGAGCTGTTTTTT. The rearrangement uses TRBV3-1 (or the pseudogene TRBV3-2) and TRBJ2-2; D is unresolved. Germline CDR1 is LGHDT and CDR2 is YNNKEL (reference sequence). Trimming took 2 bases from V and 0 from J, leaving 10 bases between them. The CDR3 extends over 16 amino acids.

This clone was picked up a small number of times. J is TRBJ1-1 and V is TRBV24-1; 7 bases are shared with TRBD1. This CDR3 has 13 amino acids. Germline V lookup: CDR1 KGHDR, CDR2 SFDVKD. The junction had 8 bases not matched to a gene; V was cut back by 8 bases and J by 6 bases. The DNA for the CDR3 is TGTGCCACCATCCGAACAGGGGAAGCTGAAGCTTTCTTT. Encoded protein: CATIRTGEAEAFF.

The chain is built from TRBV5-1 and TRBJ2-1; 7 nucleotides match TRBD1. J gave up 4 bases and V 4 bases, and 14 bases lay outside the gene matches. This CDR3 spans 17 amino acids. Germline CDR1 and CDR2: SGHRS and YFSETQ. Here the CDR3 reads CASSLGQVGTEYNEQFF. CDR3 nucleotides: TGCGCCAGCAGCCTTGGCCAAGTGGGGACAGAATACAATGAGCAGTTCTTC.

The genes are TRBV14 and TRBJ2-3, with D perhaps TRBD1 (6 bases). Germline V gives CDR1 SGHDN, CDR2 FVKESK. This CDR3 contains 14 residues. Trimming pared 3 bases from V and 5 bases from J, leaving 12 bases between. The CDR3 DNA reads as TGTGCCAGCAGCCAGCCGGACAGTGAAGATACGCAGTATTTT. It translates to CASSQPDSEDTQYF.

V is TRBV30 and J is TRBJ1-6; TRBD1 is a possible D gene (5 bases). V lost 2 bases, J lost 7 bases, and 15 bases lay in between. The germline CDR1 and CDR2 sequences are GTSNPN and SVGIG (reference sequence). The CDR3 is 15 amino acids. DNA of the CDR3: TGTGCCTGGAGTAAAAGGTCGGGGGGGAATTCACCCCTCCACTTT. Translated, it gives CAWSKRSGGNSPLHF.

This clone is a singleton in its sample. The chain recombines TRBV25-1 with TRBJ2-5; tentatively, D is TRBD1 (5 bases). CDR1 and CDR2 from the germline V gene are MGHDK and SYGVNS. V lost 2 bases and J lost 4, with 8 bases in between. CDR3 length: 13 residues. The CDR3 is CASSEHRRETQYF. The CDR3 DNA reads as TGTGCCAGCAGTGAACACAGGCGAGAGACCCAGTACTTC.

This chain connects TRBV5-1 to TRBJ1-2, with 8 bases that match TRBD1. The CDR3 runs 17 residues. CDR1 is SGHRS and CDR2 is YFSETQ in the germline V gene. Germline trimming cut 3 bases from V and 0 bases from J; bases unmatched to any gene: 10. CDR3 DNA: TGCGCCAGCAGCTCCAACGGACAGGGTAGCCCTAACTATGGCTACACCTTC. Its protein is CASSSNGQGSPNYGYTF.

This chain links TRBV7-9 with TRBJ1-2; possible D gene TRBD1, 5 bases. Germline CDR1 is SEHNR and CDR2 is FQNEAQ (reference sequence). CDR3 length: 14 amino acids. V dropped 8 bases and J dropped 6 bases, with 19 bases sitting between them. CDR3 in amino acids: CASPALEGANGYTF. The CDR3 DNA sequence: TGTGCCAGCCCCGCCTTGGAAGGGGCGAATGGCTACACCTTC.

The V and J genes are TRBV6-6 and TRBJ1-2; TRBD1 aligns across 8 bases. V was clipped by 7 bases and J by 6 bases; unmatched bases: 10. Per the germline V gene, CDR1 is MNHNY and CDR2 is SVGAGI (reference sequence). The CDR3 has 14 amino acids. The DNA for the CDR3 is TGTGCCAGCATAAACCCAGGGGGCCTAGATGGCTACACCTTC. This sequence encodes CASINPGGLDGYTF.

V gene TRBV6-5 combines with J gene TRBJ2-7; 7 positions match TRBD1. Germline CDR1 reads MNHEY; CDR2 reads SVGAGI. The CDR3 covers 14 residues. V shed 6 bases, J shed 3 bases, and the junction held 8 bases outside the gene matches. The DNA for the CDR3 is TGTGCCAGCAGACTAGGGACAGCACGCTACGAGCAGTACTTC. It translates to CASRLGTARYEQYF.

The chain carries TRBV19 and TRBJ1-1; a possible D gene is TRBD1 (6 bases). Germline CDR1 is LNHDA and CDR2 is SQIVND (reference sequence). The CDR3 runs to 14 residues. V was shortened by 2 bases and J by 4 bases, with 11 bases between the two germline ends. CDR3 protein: CASSISRTATEAFF. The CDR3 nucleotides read TGTGCCAGTAGTATATCCCGGACAGCCACTGAAGCTTTCTTT.